This is a list of T cell receptor beta chains from one sample in a study of blood T cell repertoires in COVID-19. Measured with immunoSEQ multiplex PCR; TCRdb has only the in-frame clones, and not every one. The sample records 250,000 or so clones, roughly 89% being singletons. Sample: PBMCs or T cells enriched from blood (not recorded which). These receptors originate from a man aged 35 to 55 who had recovered from COVID-19. The CDR3 runs from the conserved cysteine through the conserved F or W. The order of the fields is clone size, D gene, J gene, V gene, CDR3 protein, CDR3 DNA. D genes are given only for firm matches. Clone size, where shown, is once, few, many, or a class for clones that have expanded.

size: NA
D: TRBD1
J: TRBJ2-1
V: TRBV6-2/TRBV6-3
CDR3: CASSSAGTGSYNEQFF
DNA: TGTGCCAGCAGTTCGGCCGGGACAGGGTCCTACAATGAGCAGTTCTTC

size: NA
D: NA
J: TRBJ1-1
V: TRBV11-2
CDR3: CASSSHRNTEAFF
DNA: TGTGCCAGCAGCTCCCACAGGAACACTGAAGCTTTCTTT

size: NA
D: TRBD1
J: TRBJ1-5
V: TRBV19
CDR3: CASGQGVGQPQHF
DNA: TGTGCCAGCGGACAGGGCGTGGGGCAGCCCCAGCATTTT

size: NA
D: NA
J: TRBJ2-5
V: TRBV6-6
CDR3: CASSYSSGIGETQYF
DNA: TGTGCCAGCAGTTACTCGTCGGGGATTGGGGAGACCCAGTACTTC

size: once
D: NA
J: TRBJ1-1
V: TRBV19
CDR3: CASSIRWPGGTEAFF
DNA: TGTGCCAGTAGTATAAGATGGCCCGGGGGCACTGAAGCTTTCTTT

size: NA
D: NA
J: TRBJ2-1
V: TRBV7-2
CDR3: CASTLATARYNEQFF
DNA: TGTGCCAGCACCCTAGCAACCGCGAGGTACAATGAGCAGTTCTTC

size: NA
D: NA
J: TRBJ1-5
V: TRBV19
CDR3: CASSSGLDRPNQPQHF
DNA: TGTGCCAGTAGTAGCGGCCTGGACAGACCCAATCAGCCCCAGCATTTT

size: NA
D: NA
J: TRBJ2-1
V: TRBV3-1/TRBV3-2
CDR3: CASSRSGGSNEQFF
DNA: TGTGCCAGCAGCCGCTCGGGGGGCAGCAATGAGCAGTTCTTC

size: NA
D: NA
J: TRBJ1-2
V: TRBV19
CDR3: CASSIDGASSYGYTF
DNA: TGTGCCAGTAGTATAGATGGGGCCAGCTCCTATGGCTACACCTTC

size: NA
D: NA
J: TRBJ2-1
V: TRBV7-9
CDR3: CASKDRGNEQFF
DNA: TGTGCCAGCAAGGACAGAGGCAATGAGCAGTTCTTC

size: once
D: TRBD1
J: TRBJ2-7
V: TRBV9
CDR3: CASSVEFGTGGFYEQYF
DNA: TGTGCCAGCAGCGTAGAGTTCGGGACAGGGGGCTTCTACGAGCAGTACTTC

size: NA
D: NA
J: TRBJ2-4
V: TRBV10-3
CDR3: CAISERGTKNIQYF
DNA: TGTGCCATCAGTGAGCGGGGGACGAAAAACATTCAGTACTTC

size: NA
D: TRBD2
J: TRBJ2-1
V: TRBV2
CDR3: CASSGVFGGGAVPPNEQFF
DNA: TGTGCCAGCAGTGGAGTGTTTGGCGGGGGGGCCGTACCCCCCAATGAGCAGTTCTTC

size: NA
D: NA
J: TRBJ1-5
V: TRBV6-6
CDR3: CASSYPGVQPQHF
DNA: TGTGCCAGCAGTTACCCAGGCGTTCAGCCCCAGCATTTT

size: NA
D: NA
J: TRBJ2-1
V: TRBV9
CDR3: CASSVDSYPYNEQFF
DNA: TGTGCCAGCAGCGTGGACTCTTACCCCTACAATGAGCAGTTCTTC

size: NA
D: NA
J: TRBJ2-6
V: TRBV24-1
CDR3: CATSFSAHSGANVLTF
DNA: TGTGCCACCAGTTTCAGCGCGCACTCTGGGGCCAACGTCCTGACTTTC

size: NA
D: TRBD1
J: TRBJ2-1
V: TRBV19
CDR3: CASSIETGDSYNEQFF
DNA: TGTGCCAGTAGTATAGAGACAGGGGATTCCTACAATGAGCAGTTCTTC

size: NA
D: NA
J: TRBJ2-3
V: TRBV27
CDR3: CASSFSSDTQYF
DNA: TGTGCCAGCAGTTTCTCTTCCGATACGCAGTATTTT

size: NA
D: NA
J: TRBJ1-5
V: TRBV5-1
CDR3: CASREKTGLGQPQHF
DNA: TGCGCCAGCCGAGAGAAAACAGGGTTAGGTCAGCCCCAGCATTTT

size: NA
D: NA
J: TRBJ1-2
V: TRBV2
CDR3: CASSADYGYTF
DNA: TGTGCCAGCAGTGCAGACTATGGCTACACCTTC

size: NA
D: NA
J: TRBJ1-4
V: TRBV9
CDR3: CASSVAGGINEKLFF
DNA: TGTGCCAGCAGCGTAGCTGGGGGGATCAATGAAAAACTGTTTTTT

size: NA
D: TRBD1
J: TRBJ1-4
V: TRBV2
CDR3: CASIPRQGEKLFF
DNA: TGTGCCAGCATTCCAAGACAGGGGGAAAAACTGTTTTTT

size: NA
D: NA
J: TRBJ2-5
V: TRBV7-3
CDR3: CASSLMPPGGRGETQYF
DNA: TGTGCCAGCAGCTTAATGCCCCCTGGAGGACGGGGGGAGACCCAGTACTTC

size: once
D: TRBD1
J: TRBJ1-1
V: TRBV6-1
CDR3: CASSEDRGSGTEAFF
DNA: TGTGCCAGCAGTGAGGACAGGGGCTCAGGCACTGAAGCTTTCTTT

size: NA
D: TRBD2
J: TRBJ2-6
V: TRBV11-3
CDR3: CASSFQRGYLSGANVLTF
DNA: TGTGCCAGCAGCTTTCAGCGGGGGTACCTCTCCGGGGCCAACGTCCTGACTTTC

size: few
D: NA
J: TRBJ1-6
V: TRBV7-9
CDR3: CASSSVNSPLHF
DNA: TGTGCCAGCAGCTCCGTGAATTCACCCCTCCACTTT

size: NA
D: TRBD1
J: TRBJ1-1
V: TRBV29-1
CDR3: CSGQGLGTEAFF
DNA: TGCAGCGGACAGGGGCTCGGCACTGAAGCTTTCTTT